What follows are 6 T cell receptor beta chains derived from one specimen sequenced in a study of cytomegalovirus exposure and HLA in healthy donors. In the PCR, 60 Vbeta and 13 Jbeta primers were used. Profiling relied on immunoSEQ multiplex PCR, and the TCRdb table lists in-frame clones only, not all of them. The sample lists about 150,000 clones; 82% were seen once. The sequencing sample was made of PBMCs. These receptors all stem from a woman aged 50 to 60 in good health and CMV-seropositive.

The chain combines TRBV4-3 with TRBJ1-1; D unclear. The CDR3 is 19 residues long. Germline CDR1 LGHNA, CDR2 YSLEER. The germline V and J ends were trimmed by 2 bases and 0 bases, with 22 bases remaining between them. CDR3 bases: TGCGCCAGCAGCCAAAGTACTGTCGGGGAGTGCCTCATGAACACTGAAGCTTTCTTT. Translating gives CASSQSTVGECLMNTEAFF.

In DNA, the CDR3 is TGTGCCAGCAGCTTAGATGGGCTAGCGGAAGAGACCCAGTACTTC. Encoded protein: CASSLDGLAEETQYF. V usage is TRBV11-2 and J usage is TRBJ2-5; 7 nucleotides line up with TRBD2. Germline V lookup: CDR1 SGHAT, CDR2 FQNNGV. This CDR3 has 15 amino acids. The ends lost 0 bases at V and 3 bases at J; junction bases unmatched: 4.

This chain links TRBV7-9 with TRBJ2-1, with D hard to call. CDR1 and CDR2 (germline): SEHNR, FQNEAQ (reference sequence). Trimming cost V 1 base and J 8 bases, with 6 bases left between them. This CDR3 has 12 amino acids. This chain's CDR3 is CASSLVRDEQFF. The CDR3 DNA sequence: TGTGCCAGCAGCTTAGTGAGAGATGAGCAGTTCTTC.

The V and J genes are TRBV6-6 and TRBJ1-3, with D possibly TRBD1 on 6 matching bases. Germline V gene lookup returns CDR1 MNHNY and CDR2 SVGAGI (reference sequence). CDR3 size: 14 residues. The V end lost 7 bases, the J end lost 8 bases, and 18 bases lay between the germline ends. Here the CDR3 reads CASTTGGARYTIYF. CDR3 nucleotide sequence: TGTGCCAGCACCACTGGGGGGGCACGGTACACCATATATTTT.

By share, this clone ranks as medium-sized. CDR3 sequence reads: CASSESLGRRDTQYF. DNA of the CDR3: TGTGCCAGCAGTGAAAGCCTTGGGAGGAGAGATACGCAGTATTTT. V and J are TRBV6-1 and TRBJ2-3; tentatively, D is TRBD2 (6 bases). V lost 2 bases and J 5 bases, leaving 14 bases between the germline ends. The CDR3 length is 15 residues. Germline V CDR1 and CDR2: MNHNS, SASEGT.

The rearrangement links TRBV5-6 to TRBJ2-1; the match to TRBD2 covers 7 bases. The CDR3 spans 13 residues. Germline assignment: CDR1 SGHDT and CDR2 YYEEEE. The trim removed 3 bases at V and 8 bases at J, leaving 5 bases unmatched. For the CDR3, the DNA is TGTGCCAGCAGCTCAGGACTAGTTGATGAGCAGTTCTTC. Its translation is CASSSGLVDEQFF.